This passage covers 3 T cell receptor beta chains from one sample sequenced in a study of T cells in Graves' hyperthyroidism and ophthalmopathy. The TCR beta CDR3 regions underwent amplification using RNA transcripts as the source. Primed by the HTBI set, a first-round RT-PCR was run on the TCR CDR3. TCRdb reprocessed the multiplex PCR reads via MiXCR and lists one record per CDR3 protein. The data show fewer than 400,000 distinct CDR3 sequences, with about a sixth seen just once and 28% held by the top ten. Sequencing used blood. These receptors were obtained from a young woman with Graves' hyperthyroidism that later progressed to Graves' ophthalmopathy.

The chain's CDR3 is CASRTGTVNEKLFF. In nucleotides, the CDR3 is TGTGCCAGCAGGACCGGGACAGTTAATGAAAAACTGTTTTTT. V usage is TRBV6-4 and J usage is TRBJ1-4, with 7 bases lining up with TRBD1. V dropped 6 bases and J dropped 4; count of bases not matched to a gene: 5. Germline values: CDR1 MRHNA, CDR2 SNTAGT. The CDR3 sequence is 14 residues long.

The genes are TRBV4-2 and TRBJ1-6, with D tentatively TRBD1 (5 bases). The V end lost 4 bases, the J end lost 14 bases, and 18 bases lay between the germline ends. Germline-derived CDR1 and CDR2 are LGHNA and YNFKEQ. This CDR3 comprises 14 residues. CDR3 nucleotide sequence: TGTGCCAGCAGCCCTCCGGGGGGGGAATCCACCCTCCACTTT. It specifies CASSPPGGESTLHF.

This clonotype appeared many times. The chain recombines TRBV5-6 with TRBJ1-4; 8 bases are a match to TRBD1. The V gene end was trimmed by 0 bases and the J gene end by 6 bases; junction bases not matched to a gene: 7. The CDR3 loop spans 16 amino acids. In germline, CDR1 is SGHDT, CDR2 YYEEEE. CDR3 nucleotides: TGTGCCAGCAGCTTGGTCGCAGGGGGCGAGTATGAAAAACTGTTTTTT. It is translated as CASSLVAGGEYEKLFF.